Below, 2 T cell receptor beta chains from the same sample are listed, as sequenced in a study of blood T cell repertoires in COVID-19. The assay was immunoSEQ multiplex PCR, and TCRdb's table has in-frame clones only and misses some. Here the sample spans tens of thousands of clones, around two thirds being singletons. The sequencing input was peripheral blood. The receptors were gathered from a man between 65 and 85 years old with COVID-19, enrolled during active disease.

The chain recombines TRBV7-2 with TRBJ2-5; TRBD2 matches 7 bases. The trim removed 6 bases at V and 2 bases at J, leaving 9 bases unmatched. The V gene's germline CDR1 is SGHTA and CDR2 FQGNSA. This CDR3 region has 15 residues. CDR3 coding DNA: TGTGCCAGCAGGTCGCGACTAGCCCTACAAGAGACCCAGTACTTC. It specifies CASRSRLALQETQYF.

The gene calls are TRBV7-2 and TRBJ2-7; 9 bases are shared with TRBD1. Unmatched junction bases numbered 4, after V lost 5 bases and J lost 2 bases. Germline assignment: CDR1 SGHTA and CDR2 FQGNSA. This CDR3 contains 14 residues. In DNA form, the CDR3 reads TGTGCCAGCAGCCGGGGGGACAGGGCCTACGAGCAGTACTTC. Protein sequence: CASSRGDRAYEQYF.